This T cell receptor (beta chain) was profiled in a study of T-cell reconstitution after alpha-beta-depleted transplantation in children. Study-level points and caveats: After one year, T-cell counts and TCRbeta diversity mostly came from new T cells. By about two months after transplant, alpha-beta T cells reportedly arose from several hundred graft clones that had expanded. The study traced high day-60 TCRbeta diversity in some patients to surviving recipient T cells and thymic progenitors.

With regard to this clonotype: Antigen specificity is unknown.

Germline loops: CDR1 DFQATT, CDR2 SNEGSKA (reference sequence). The CDR3 contains 15 residues. V was shortened by 0 bases and J by 5 bases, with 16 bases between the two germline ends. Unique molecular identifiers were incorporated when the TCRbeta library was constructed. TCRdb processed the PCR reads anew with MiXCR; each CDR3 protein has one entry. The sample lists about 980,000 distinct CDR3 sequences, about 29% occurring once. This sample comprised PBMCs, mostly from graft donor cells, obtained 360 days after TCRalphabeta/CD19-depleted stem cell transplant. This receptor was taken from a boy younger than two who had a stem cell transplant for SCID, so the T cells may come from the graft donor. The chain couples TRBV20-1 to TRBJ1-1; TRBD1 is a possible D gene (6 bases). CDR3 protein: CSARDRGLARTEAFF. The CDR3 nucleotides read TGCAGTGCTAGAGATCGGGGGCTTGCTAGGACTGAAGCTTTCTTT.